The 30 T cell receptor beta chains below were found in one sample sequenced in a study of CD8+ T cells in alopecia areata. The authors extracted RNA and reverse transcribed it into cDNA as the sequencing template. Sequencing was performed with immunoSEQ multiplex PCR; in TCRdb, only in-frame clones are kept and a portion is missing. The sample contains approximately 140,000 clones, around 47% of which appear only once. Sequenced material: CD4+ T cells sorted from blood. The receptors derive from a human donor with alopecia areata.

The genes are TRBV7-9 and TRBJ1-5; 9 bases map to TRBD1. Germline V lookup: CDR1 SEHNR, CDR2 FQNEAQ (reference sequence). There are 19 residues in the CDR3. V shed 0 bases and J 5 bases; nucleotides not matched to a gene: 14. CDR3 amino acids: CASSLAFPGQGREDQPQHF. CDR3 DNA sequence: TGTGCCAGCAGCTTAGCGTTTCCGGGACAGGGAAGGGAGGATCAGCCCCAGCATTTT.

CDR3 coding DNA: TGTGCCAGCAAAAATCCTCAAGAGACCCAGTACTTC. Encoded protein: CASKNPQETQYF. This sequence joins TRBV6-5 and TRBJ2-5; D unresolved. The V gene's germline CDR1 is MNHEY and CDR2 SVGAGI. The CDR3 covers 12 residues. V lost 7 bases to trimming and J lost 2 bases, with 8 bases between them.

Points on this clone: Other nucleotide sequences in the sample specify the same CDR3. The chain uses TRBV28 and TRBJ2-2; no reliable D call. CDR3 length equals 12 residues. The germline V gene has CDR1 MDHEN and CDR2 SYDVKM. V lost 5 bases, J lost 1 base, and 2 bases lay in between. CDR3 coding DNA: TGTGCCAGCAGTCTGAACACCGGGGAGCTGTTTTTT. Translated: CASSLNTGELFF.

The chain joins TRBV29-1 to TRBJ1-1; D is unresolved. Germline V gene data show CDR1 as SQVTM and CDR2 as ANQGSEA. The CDR3 extends over 13 amino acids. V lost 7 bases and J 5 bases, leaving 17 bases between the germline ends. The DNA for the CDR3 is TGCAGCGCCGCCGGGCATCTAGGGACTGAAGCTTTCTTT. As protein: CSAAGHLGTEAFF.

CDR3 bases: TGCAGCGCCGTTTTAGGGAACACTGAAGCTTTCTTT. Protein: CSAVLGNTEAFF. The chain couples TRBV29-1 to TRBJ1-1; D not certain. Per the germline V gene, CDR1 is SQVTM and CDR2 is ANQGSEA. The CDR3 has 12 residues. Between the trimmed V and J ends, which lost 7 bases and 1 base, there was a span of 10 bases.

This sequence joins TRBV27 and TRBJ2-7; 9 bases are a match to TRBD1. The CDR3 consists of 14 residues. After removal of 6 bases from V and 6 bases from J, the junction contained 9 bases not matched to a gene. The germline gives CDR1 MNHEY, CDR2 SMNVEV (reference sequence). As DNA, the CDR3 is TGTGCCAGCAGATCCCGGGACAGGGTGGTCGAGCAGTACTTC. Protein sequence: CASRSRDRVVEQYF.

The CDR3 DNA reads TGTGCCAGCAGTTCGATAATCACCGGGGAGCTGTTTTTT. The encoded protein is CASSSIITGELFF. The genes are TRBV6-5 and TRBJ2-2; D unresolved. Trimming removed 4 bases from V and 4 bases from J, with 7 bases in between. There are 13 residues in the CDR3. In germline, CDR1 is MNHEY, CDR2 SVGAGI.

This clone has just a few counts. This chain links TRBV7-2 with TRBJ2-5; D is undetermined. The length of the CDR3 is 13 residues. From germline, CDR1 is SGHTA and CDR2 FQGNSA. V was pared by 5 bases and J by 7 bases, with 14 bases between. This CDR3 reads CASSRAPIRTQYF. The CDR3, as DNA: TGTGCCAGCAGCCGGGCCCCGATCAGGACCCAGTACTTC.

The chain couples TRBV29-1 to TRBJ1-2; D not certain. Germline-derived CDR1 and CDR2 are SQVTM and ANQGSEA. Trimming cost V 1 base and J 6 bases, with 12 bases left between them. CDR3 length equals 13 residues. CDR3 region: CSVEVTGLDGYTF. CDR3 coding DNA: TGCAGCGTTGAAGTTACCGGTCTTGATGGCTACACCTTC. The variable domain in full, completed from reference TRBV29-1 and TRBJ1-2, reads SAVISQKPSRDICQRGTSLTIQCQVDSQVTMMFWYRQQPGQSLTLIATANQGSEATYESGFVIDKFPISRPNLTFSTLTVSNMSPEDSSIYLCSVEVTGLDGYTFGSGTRLTVV.

The chain carries TRBV4-1 and TRBJ2-5; D uncertain. Trimming took 4 bases from V and 5 from J, leaving 11 bases between them. This CDR3 region has 13 residues. The V gene's germline CDR1 is MGHRA and CDR2 YSYEKL. The DNA of the CDR3 is TGCGCCAGCAGCCTCCAGACCGTGGAGACCCAGTACTTC. Its translation: CASSLQTVETQYF.

The chain is built from TRBV2 and TRBJ1-1; no clear D. Germline CDR1 SNHLY, CDR2 FYNNEI. This CDR3 region has 13 residues. Trimming removed 4 bases at V and 3 bases at J, with 9 bases between. The CDR3 DNA reads TGTGCCAGCAGTGTCTTTCCGGACACTGAAGCTTTCTTT. It encodes CASSVFPDTEAFF.

J is TRBJ1-5 and V is TRBV7-2, with D uncertain. The V gene lost 1 base and the J gene lost 4 bases, with 5 bases spanning the gap. CDR1 and CDR2 (germline): SGHTA, FQGNSA. This CDR3 spans 13 amino acids. The CDR3, as DNA: TGTGCCAGCAGCTTAGTGCAGAATCAGCCCCAGCATTTT. Translated: CASSLVQNQPQHF.

This chain connects TRBV6-5 to TRBJ2-3; 14 bases agree with TRBD2. CDR1 MNHEY and CDR2 SVGAGI come from the germline V gene. The CDR3 covers 15 residues. The V segment lost 6 bases and the J segment 6 bases; nucleotides outside the gene matches: 5. CDR3 amino acids: CASRTSGRVWDTQYF. In DNA, the CDR3 is TGTGCCAGCAGGACTAGCGGGAGGGTGTGGGATACGCAGTATTTT.

The chain carries TRBV7-6 and TRBJ2-1; TRBD2 agrees at 10 bases. Germline V gene lookup returns CDR1 SGHVS and CDR2 FNYEAQ. The CDR3 totals 14 residues. J was trimmed by 8 bases and V by 5 bases; bases with no gene match: 6. Written as DNA, the CDR3 is TGTGCCAGCAGCAAAACTAGCGGGACCTATGAGCAGTTCTTC. Protein: CASSKTSGTYEQFF.

The CDR3, as DNA: TGTGCCAGCAGTGAGGACAACCAAGAGACCCAGTACTTC. It codes for CASSEDNQETQYF. The chain recombines TRBV28 with TRBJ2-5; possible D gene TRBD1, 5 bases. The CDR3 totals 13 residues. V lost 5 bases and J 0 bases, leaving 7 bases between the germline ends. Germline V gives CDR1 MDHEN, CDR2 SYDVKM.

V usage is TRBV10-3 and J usage is TRBJ2-4, with TRBD2 matching over 8 bases. This CDR3 has 17 residues. V lost 3 bases and J lost 5; bases outside the gene matches: 12. Germline-derived CDR1 and CDR2 are ENHRY and SYGVKD. CDR3 sequence (DNA): TGTGCCATCAGTGAAGGGAGTAGCGGGGTGAAACAAAACATTCAGTACTTC. It codes for CAISEGSSGVKQNIQYF.

The chain links TRBV29-1 to TRBJ2-1; 8 bases map to TRBD2. Germline V gene sequence: CDR1 SQVTM, CDR2 ANQGSEA. The CDR3 sequence is 15 residues long. V dropped 2 bases and J dropped 15; count of bases not matched to a gene: 18. The CDR3 DNA follows: TGCAGCGTTGAACCAAAACTAGCGGTCGGCTCATATGCGTTCTTC. Amino acid sequence: CSVEPKLAVGSYAFF.

The chain recombines TRBV4-1 with TRBJ2-7, with D unresolved. Germline V gene sequence: CDR1 MGHRA, CDR2 YSYEKL. V lost 1 base and J lost 0, with 13 bases in between. This CDR3 has 16 amino acids. This chain's CDR3 is CASSQGLGPFSYEQYF. The CDR3 DNA reads as TGCGCCAGCAGCCAAGGACTTGGACCTTTCTCCTACGAGCAGTACTTC.

The chain has TRBV9 and TRBJ2-1; 10 positions match TRBD2. CDR3 size: 16 residues. Germline CDR1 reads SGDLS; CDR2 reads YYNGEE. Unmatched junction bases numbered 9, after V lost 0 bases and J lost 9 bases. In DNA, the CDR3 is TGTGCCAGCAGCGTAGATCTAGCGGGAGTTGGTGGTGAGCAGTTCTTC. It yields the protein CASSVDLAGVGGEQFF.

This clone was seen a handful of times. The chain recombines TRBV6-5 with TRBJ2-7; D might be TRBD2 (5 bases). Germline lookup yields CDR1 MNHEY and CDR2 SVGAGI. Trimming removed 0 bases at V and 4 bases at J, with 16 bases between. The CDR3 loop spans 16 amino acids. The CDR3 here is CASSYSLSGETYEQYF. The CDR3 DNA follows: TGTGCCAGCAGTTACTCCTTATCCGGGGAGACTTACGAGCAGTACTTC.

This clone has just a few counts. The chain uses TRBV27 and TRBJ2-3, with a tentative D call TRBD2 (6 bases). Germline assignment: CDR1 MNHEY and CDR2 SMNVEV (reference sequence). Trimming stripped 2 bases from V and 4 bases from J, with 10 bases between. The CDR3 length is 14 residues. The CDR3: CASSLRERADTQYF. Here the CDR3 DNA reads TGTGCCAGCAGTTTACGGGAGAGGGCAGATACGCAGTATTTT.

Only a few counts were recorded for this clone. This rearrangement joins TRBV29-1 to TRBJ2-3; D is perhaps TRBD2 (6 bases). Deletions cut 0 bases from V and 3 bases from J, with 10 bases between. The CDR3 is 14 amino acids. CDR1 and CDR2 (germline): SQVTM, ANQGSEA. The CDR3 is CSVEDPRGTDTQYF. CDR3 coding DNA: TGCAGCGTTGAAGATCCGCGGGGAACAGATACGCAGTATTTT.

This clone showed up just a few times. Different DNA sequences within this sample yield the same CDR3. This sequence joins TRBV29-1 and TRBJ2-5; D gene unclear. The V and J ends lost 6 bases and 4 bases respectively, with 3 bases between them. The CDR3 sequence is 9 residues long. Per the germline V gene, CDR1 is SQVTM and CDR2 is ANQGSEA. For the CDR3, the DNA is TGCAGCGTCGGAGAGACCCAGTACTTC. Its translation: CSVGETQYF.

This clone was seen just once. The DNA of the CDR3 is TGCAGCGTTGAAGTCGGAGGTGGACAGGGAGGTACCTATGGCTACACCTTC. This gives the protein CSVEVGGGQGGTYGYTF. The rearrangement links TRBV29-1 to TRBJ1-2, with 8 positions matching TRBD1. Germline V gene sequence: CDR1 SQVTM, CDR2 ANQGSEA. The CDR3 covers 17 residues. After removal of 1 base from V and 4 bases from J, the junction contained 14 bases not matched to a gene. Full variable domain (outside the CDR3, taken from reference TRBV29-1 and TRBJ1-2): SAVISQKPSRDICQRGTSLTIQCQVDSQVTMMFWYRQQPGQSLTLIATANQGSEATYESGFVIDKFPISRPNLTFSTLTVSNMSPEDSSIYLCSVEVGGGQGGTYGYTFGSGTRLTVV.

The chain carries TRBV29-1 and TRBJ1-1; D is possibly TRBD1 (5 bases). Germline loops: CDR1 SQVTM, CDR2 ANQGSEA. V was pared by 7 bases and J by 0 bases, with 15 bases between. The CDR3 contains 14 residues. As DNA, the CDR3 is TGCAGCGCGGGTCGACAGACAGTGAACACTGAAGCTTTCTTT. Translated: CSAGRQTVNTEAFF. Based on the CDR3 plus reference TRBV29-1 and TRBJ1-1, the full variable domain is SAVISQKPSRDICQRGTSLTIQCQVDSQVTMMFWYRQQPGQSLTLIATANQGSEATYESGFVIDKFPISRPNLTFSTLTVSNMSPEDSSIYLCSAGRQTVNTEAFFGQGTRLTVV.

The chain joins TRBV5-1 to TRBJ2-7; D is ambiguous. This CDR3 is 14 amino acids long. The V end was cut by 0 bases, the J end by 0 bases, with 7 bases between. Germline CDR1 and CDR2: SGHRS and YFSETQ. This CDR3 is CASSLVANSYEQYF. The CDR3 coding sequence is TGCGCCAGCAGCTTGGTTGCCAACTCCTACGAGCAGTACTTC.

The V gene is TRBV29-1, the J gene TRBJ2-7; 11 bases are shared with TRBD1. Germline V gives CDR1 SQVTM, CDR2 ANQGSEA. The V and J ends lost 1 base and 1 base, in that order; junction bases with no gene match: 9. This CDR3 region has 17 residues. In DNA form, the CDR3 reads TGCAGCGTTGAAGCCTTGGTGGGGGACAGGGGGTCCTACGAGCAGTACTTC. Amino acids: CSVEALVGDRGSYEQYF.

The gene calls are TRBV29-1 and TRBJ2-1; the match to TRBD1 covers 7 bases. Trimming removed 4 bases from V and 7 bases from J; junction bases left unmatched: 7. There are 13 residues in the CDR3. Germline V gene data show CDR1 as SQVTM and CDR2 as ANQGSEA. The CDR3 DNA reads TGCAGCGTTGGACAGGGTATGGGTAATGAGCAGTTCTTC. Translating gives CSVGQGMGNEQFF.

V usage is TRBV2 and J usage is TRBJ2-3; D remains ambiguous. Trimming cost V 3 bases and J 4 bases, with 8 bases left between them. The CDR3 consists of 13 residues. CDR1 and CDR2 (germline): SNHLY, FYNNEI. CDR3 coding DNA: TGTGCCAGCAGTGAGCACCCACCAGATACGCAGTATTTT. It codes for CASSEHPPDTQYF.

The rearrangement joins TRBV6-5 to TRBJ1-2, with 9 nucleotides matching TRBD1. The trim removed 8 bases at V and 5 bases at J, leaving 0 bases unmatched. The CDR3 totals 11 residues. Germline-derived CDR1 and CDR2 are MNHEY and SVGAGI. CDR3 DNA: TGTGCCAGCGGACAGGGGTATGGCTACACCTTC. Residues: CASGQGYGYTF.